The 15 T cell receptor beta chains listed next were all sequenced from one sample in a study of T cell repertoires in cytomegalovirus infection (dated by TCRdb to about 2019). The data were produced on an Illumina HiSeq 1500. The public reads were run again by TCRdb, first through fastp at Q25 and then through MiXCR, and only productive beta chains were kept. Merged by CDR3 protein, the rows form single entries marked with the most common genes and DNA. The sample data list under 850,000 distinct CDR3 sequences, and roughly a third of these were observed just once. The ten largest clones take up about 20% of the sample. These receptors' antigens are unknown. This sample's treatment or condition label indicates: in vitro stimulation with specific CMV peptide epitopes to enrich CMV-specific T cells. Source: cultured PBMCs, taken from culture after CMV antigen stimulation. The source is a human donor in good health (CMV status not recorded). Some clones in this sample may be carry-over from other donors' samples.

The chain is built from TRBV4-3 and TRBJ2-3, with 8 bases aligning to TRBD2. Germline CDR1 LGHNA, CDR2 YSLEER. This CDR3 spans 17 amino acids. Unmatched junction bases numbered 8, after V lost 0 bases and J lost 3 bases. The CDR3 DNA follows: TGCGCCAGCAGCCAAGAGTGGGACCGCGGGGGGACAGATACGCAGTATTTT. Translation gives CASSQEWDRGGTDTQYF.

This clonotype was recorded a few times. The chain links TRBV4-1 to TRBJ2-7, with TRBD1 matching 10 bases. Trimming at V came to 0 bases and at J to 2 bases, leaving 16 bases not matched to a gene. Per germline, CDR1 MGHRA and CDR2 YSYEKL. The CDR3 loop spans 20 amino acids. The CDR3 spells CASSQDLPGQGFSWAYEQYF. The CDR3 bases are TGCGCCAGCAGCCAAGATTTACCGGGACAGGGGTTTTCTTGGGCCTACGAGCAGTACTTC.

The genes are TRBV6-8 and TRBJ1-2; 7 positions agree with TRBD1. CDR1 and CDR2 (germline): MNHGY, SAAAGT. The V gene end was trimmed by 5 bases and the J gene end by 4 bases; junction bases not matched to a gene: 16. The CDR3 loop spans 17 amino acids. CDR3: CASSRDQGGWGFYGYTF. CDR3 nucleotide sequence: TGTGCCAGCAGTCGAGACCAGGGGGGATGGGGGTTCTATGGCTACACCTTC.

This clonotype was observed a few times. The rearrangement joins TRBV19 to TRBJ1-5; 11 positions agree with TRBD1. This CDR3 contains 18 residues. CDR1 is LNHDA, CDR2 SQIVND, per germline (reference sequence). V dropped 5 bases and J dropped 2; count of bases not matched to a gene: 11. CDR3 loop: CASSPRTGGILGNQPQHF. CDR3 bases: TGTGCCAGTAGTCCTCGGACAGGGGGCATTTTGGGCAATCAGCCCCAGCATTTT. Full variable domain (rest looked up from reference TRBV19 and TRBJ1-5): DGGITQSPKYLFRKEGQNVTLSCEQNLNHDAMYWYRQDPGQGLRLIYYSQIVNDFQKGDIAEGYSVSREKKESFPLTVTSAQKNPTAFYLCASSPRTGGILGNQPQHFGDGTRLSIL.

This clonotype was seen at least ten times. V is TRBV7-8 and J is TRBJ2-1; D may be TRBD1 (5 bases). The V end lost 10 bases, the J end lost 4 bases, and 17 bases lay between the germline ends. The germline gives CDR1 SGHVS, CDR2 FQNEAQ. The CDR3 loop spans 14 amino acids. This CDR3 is CATAAETAYNEQFF. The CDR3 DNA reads TGTGCCACCGCCGCCGAGACAGCATACAATGAGCAGTTCTTC.

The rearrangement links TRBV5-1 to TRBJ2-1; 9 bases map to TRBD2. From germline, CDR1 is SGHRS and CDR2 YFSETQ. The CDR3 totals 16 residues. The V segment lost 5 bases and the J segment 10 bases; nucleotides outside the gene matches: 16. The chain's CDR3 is CASSAPGGAGGQEQFF. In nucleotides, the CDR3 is TGCGCCAGCAGTGCCCCGGGGGGAGCGGGAGGACAAGAGCAGTTCTTC. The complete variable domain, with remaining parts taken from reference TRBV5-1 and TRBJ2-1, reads KAGVTQTPRYLIKTRGQQVTLSCSPISGHRSVSWYQQTPGQGLQFLFEYFSETQRNKGNFPGRFSGRQFSNSRSEMNVSTLELGDSALYLCASSAPGGAGGQEQFFGPGTRLTVL.

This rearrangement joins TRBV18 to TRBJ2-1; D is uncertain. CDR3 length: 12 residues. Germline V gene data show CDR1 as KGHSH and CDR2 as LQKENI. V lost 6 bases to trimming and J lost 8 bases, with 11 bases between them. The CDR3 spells CASSQGRDEQFF. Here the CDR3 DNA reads TGTGCCAGCTCCCAAGGCCGAGATGAGCAGTTCTTC.

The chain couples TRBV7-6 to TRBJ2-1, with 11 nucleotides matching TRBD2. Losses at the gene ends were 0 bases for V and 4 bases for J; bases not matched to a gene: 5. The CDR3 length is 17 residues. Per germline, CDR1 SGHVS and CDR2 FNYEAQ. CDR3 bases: TGTGCCAGCAGCTTAGCCTGGGGACTAGCGGATTACAATGAGCAGTTCTTC. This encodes CASSLAWGLADYNEQFF.

The CDR3: CASSILAVGTEPSYEQYF. In DNA, the CDR3 is TGTGCCAGTAGTATATTGGCGGTCGGGACAGAGCCTTCCTACGAGCAGTACTTC. This rearrangement joins TRBV19 to TRBJ2-7, with 7 bases lining up with TRBD1. The junction had 14 bases not matched to a gene; V was cut back by 2 bases and J by 1 base. Germline CDR1 is LNHDA and CDR2 is SQIVND (reference sequence). The CDR3 runs 18 residues.

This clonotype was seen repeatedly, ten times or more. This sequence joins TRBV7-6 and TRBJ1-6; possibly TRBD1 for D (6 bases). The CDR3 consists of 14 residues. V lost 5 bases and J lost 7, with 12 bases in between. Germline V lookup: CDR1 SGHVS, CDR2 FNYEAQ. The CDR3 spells CASSTGQRNSPLHF. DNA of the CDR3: TGTGCCAGCAGCACCGGACAGAGGAATTCACCCCTCCACTTT. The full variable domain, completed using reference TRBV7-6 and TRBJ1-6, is GAGVSQSPRYKVTKRGQDVALRCDPISGHVSLYWYRQALGQGPEFLTYFNYEAQQDKSGLPNDRFSAERPEGSISTLTIQRTEQRDSAMYRCASSTGQRNSPLHFGNGTRLTVT.

The CDR3 sequence is CASSLRGRSGANVLTF. As DNA, the CDR3 is TGTGCCAGCAGCTTACGGGGCAGATCCGGGGCCAACGTCCTGACTTTC. The V gene is TRBV7-9, the J gene TRBJ2-6, with D perhaps assigned TRBD1 or TRBD2 (5 bases each). Germline assignment: CDR1 SEHNR and CDR2 FQNEAQ (reference sequence). The CDR3 is made up of 16 amino acids. The V end lost 2 bases, the J end lost 4 bases, and 12 bases lay between the germline ends.

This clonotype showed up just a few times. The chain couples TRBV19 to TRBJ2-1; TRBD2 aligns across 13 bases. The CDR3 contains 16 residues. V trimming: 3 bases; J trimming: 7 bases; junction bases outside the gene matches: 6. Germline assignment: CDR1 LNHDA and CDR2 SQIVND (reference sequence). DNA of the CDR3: TGTGCCAGTAGTATCAGGACTAGCGGGAGAGCAAATGAGCAGTTCTTC. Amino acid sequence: CASSIRTSGRANEQFF.

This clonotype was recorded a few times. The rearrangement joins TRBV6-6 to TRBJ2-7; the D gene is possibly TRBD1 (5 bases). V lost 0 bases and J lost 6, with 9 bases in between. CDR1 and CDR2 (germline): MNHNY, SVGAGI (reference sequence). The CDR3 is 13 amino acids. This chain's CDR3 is CASSYSNRREQYF. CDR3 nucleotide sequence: TGTGCCAGCAGTTACTCGAACAGGCGCGAGCAGTACTTC.

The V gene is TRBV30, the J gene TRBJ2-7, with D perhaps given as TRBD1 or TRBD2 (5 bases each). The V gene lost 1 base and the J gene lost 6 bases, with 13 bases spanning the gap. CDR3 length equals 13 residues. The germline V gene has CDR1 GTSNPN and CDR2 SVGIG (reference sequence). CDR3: CAWSGGTRGEQYF. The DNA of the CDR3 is TGTGCCTGGAGTGGAGGGACCCGAGGCGAGCAGTACTTC.

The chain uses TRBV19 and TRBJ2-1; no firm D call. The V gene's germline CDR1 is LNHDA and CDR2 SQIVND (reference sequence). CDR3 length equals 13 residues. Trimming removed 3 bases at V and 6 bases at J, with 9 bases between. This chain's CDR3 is CASSIPAGNEQFF. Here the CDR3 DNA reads TGTGCCAGTAGTATCCCCGCTGGCAATGAGCAGTTCTTC.